This T cell receptor beta chain emerged from a study of blood T cell repertoires in COVID-19. Study at large: The samples span acute and convalescent COVID-19 from the United States, Italy and Spain.

Here immunoSEQ multiplex PCR was the method, and the copy in TCRdb shows in-frame clones only, minus some. Found here are over 350,000 clones, approximately 89% of them singletons; the top ten hold roughly 0.9%. CDR1 and CDR2 (germline): SGHRS, YFSETQ. V was shortened by 6 bases and J by 6 bases, with 22 bases between the two germline ends. The CDR3 runs to 15 residues. This receptor was identified in a woman between 35 and 50 years old who had been exposed to COVID-19. The rearrangement uses TRBV5-1 and TRBJ2-7, with D perhaps TRBD2 (7 bases). The sample consisted of PBMCs or T cells enriched from blood (not recorded which). As DNA, the CDR3 is TGCGCCAGCACCGTCGGGATCCCGGGGGGCGGCGAGCAGTACTTC. This encodes CASTVGIPGGGEQYF.